This T cell receptor (beta chain) was captured by sequencing in a study of human T cells and chemical hapten exposure. Overall study context: Patients additionally received therapeutic doses of diphenylcyclopropenone on the scalp once a week, and this continued throughout the approximately 23-week study. Whole-study results and caveats: With DPC sensitization, TCRs exceeding 1 in 1000 frequency showed no change.

This sample's time point: pre-sensitization, week 0. Treatment: therapeutic diphenylcyclopropenone sensitization with weekly scalp DPC. Blood collection happened ahead of applying each patch test. Alopecia patients between 18 and 70 years old and suitable for DPC were used as donors. In TCRdb, the RACE reads were re-called with MiXCR into one record per CDR3 protein. This sample carries fewer than 140,000 distinct CDR3 sequences, 10% to 15% of them seen once, and the ten largest clones take about 1.6%. CDR3 size: 14 residues. Germline V gene data show CDR1 as ENHRY and CDR2 as SYGVKD. The ends were cut back, 0 bases at V and 7 bases at J, with 10 bases in the middle. This clonotype showed up just once. Its matching antigen is unknown.

The clonotype comes from a woman in her fifties or sixties with alopecia areata. Some clones in this sample may be carry-over from other donors' samples. The V and J genes are TRBV10-3 and TRBJ2-4; tentative D call: TRBD2 (6 bases). Sequencing used whole blood, obtained in connection with sensitization to the hapten diphenylcyclopropenone (DPC). The CDR3 region has the DNA TGTGCCATCAGTGAGTCGGGGGGAAATAACATTCAGTACTTC. Translating gives CAISESGGNNIQYF.